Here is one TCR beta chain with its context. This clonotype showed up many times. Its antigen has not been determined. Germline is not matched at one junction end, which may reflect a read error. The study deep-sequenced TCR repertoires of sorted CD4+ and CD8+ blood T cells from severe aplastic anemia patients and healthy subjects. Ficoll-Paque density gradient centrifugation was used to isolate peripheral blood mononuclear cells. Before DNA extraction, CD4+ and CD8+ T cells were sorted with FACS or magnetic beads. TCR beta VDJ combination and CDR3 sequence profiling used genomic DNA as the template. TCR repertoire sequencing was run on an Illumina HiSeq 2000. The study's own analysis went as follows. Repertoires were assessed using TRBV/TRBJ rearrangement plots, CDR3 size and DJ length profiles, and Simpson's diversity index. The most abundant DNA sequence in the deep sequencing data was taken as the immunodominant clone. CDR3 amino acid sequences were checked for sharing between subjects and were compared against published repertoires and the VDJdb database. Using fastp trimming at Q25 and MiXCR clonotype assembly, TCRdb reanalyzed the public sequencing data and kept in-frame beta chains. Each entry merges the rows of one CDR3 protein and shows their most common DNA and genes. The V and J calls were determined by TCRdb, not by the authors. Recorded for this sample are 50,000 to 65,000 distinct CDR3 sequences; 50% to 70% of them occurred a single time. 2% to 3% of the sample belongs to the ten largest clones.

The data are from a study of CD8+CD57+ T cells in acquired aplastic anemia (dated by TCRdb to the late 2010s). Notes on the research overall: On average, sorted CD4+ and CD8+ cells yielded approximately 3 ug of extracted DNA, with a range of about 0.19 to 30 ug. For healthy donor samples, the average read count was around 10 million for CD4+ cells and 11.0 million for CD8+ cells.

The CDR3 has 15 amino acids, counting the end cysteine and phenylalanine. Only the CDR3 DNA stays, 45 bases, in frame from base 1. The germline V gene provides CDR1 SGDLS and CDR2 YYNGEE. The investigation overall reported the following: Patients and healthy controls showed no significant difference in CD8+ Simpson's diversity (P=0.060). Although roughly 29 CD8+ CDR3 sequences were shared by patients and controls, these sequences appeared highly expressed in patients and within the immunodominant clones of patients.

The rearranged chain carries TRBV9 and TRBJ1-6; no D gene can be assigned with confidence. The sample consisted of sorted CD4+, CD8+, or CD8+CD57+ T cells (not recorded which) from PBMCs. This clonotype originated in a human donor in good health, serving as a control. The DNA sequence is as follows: TGTGCCAGCAGCGCTGCCGGGAGTCTATATTCATCCCTCCACTTT. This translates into CASSAAGSLYSSLHF.